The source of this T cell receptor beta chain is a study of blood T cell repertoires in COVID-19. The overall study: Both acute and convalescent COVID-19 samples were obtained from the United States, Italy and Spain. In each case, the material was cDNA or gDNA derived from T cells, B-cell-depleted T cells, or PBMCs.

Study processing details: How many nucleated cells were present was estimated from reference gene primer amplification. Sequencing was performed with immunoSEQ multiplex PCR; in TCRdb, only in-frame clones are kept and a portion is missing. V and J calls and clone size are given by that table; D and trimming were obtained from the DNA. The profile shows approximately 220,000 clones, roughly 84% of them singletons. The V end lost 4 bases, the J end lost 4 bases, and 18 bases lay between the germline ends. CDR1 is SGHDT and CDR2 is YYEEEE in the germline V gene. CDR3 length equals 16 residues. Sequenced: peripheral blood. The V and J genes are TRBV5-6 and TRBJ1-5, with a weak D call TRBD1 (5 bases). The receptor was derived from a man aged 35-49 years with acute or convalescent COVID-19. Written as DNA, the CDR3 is TGTGCCAGCAGCCCGAATGCAGGGCGGGGAAATCAGCCCCAGCATTTT. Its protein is CASSPNAGRGNQPQHF.